A selection of T cell receptor beta chains follows, all from one sample in a study of T cell responses to AZD1222 COVID-19 vaccine. Sequencing used immunoSEQ multiplex PCR; TCRdb keeps in-frame clones, though not all of them. The repertoire holds about 150,000 clones, with roughly nine tenths as singletons. Sample: peripheral blood, taken 28 days after the second AZD1222 dose. The receptors shown here come from an adult who received the AZD1222 COVID-19 vaccine. Both conserved end residues are part of each CDR3. The D gene is left open where the match is weak. The listing skips clone size in some rows; elsewhere it reads once, few, many or a size class.

clone_size	d_call	v_call	j_call	cdr3_nt	cdr3_aa
many	.	TRBV21-1	TRBJ2-7	TGTGCCAGCAGTAATGACAGGGGATACGAGCAGTACTTC	CASSNDRGYEQYF
.	.	TRBV7-9	TRBJ2-3	TGTGCCAGCACCTTAACTAGCCCAGATACGCAGTATTTT	CASTLTSPDTQYF
.	.	TRBV6-5	TRBJ1-1	TGTGCCAGCAGAGACAGTTACACTGAAGCTTTCTTT	CASRDSYTEAFF
.	.	TRBV7-2	TRBJ2-5	TGTGCCAGCAGCTATCAACACCAAGAGACCCAGTACTTC	CASSYQHQETQYF
few	.	TRBV4-3	TRBJ1-2	TGCGCCAGCAGCCAAGCCCCGGAAGCTAACTATGGCTACACCTTC	CASSQAPEANYGYTF
.	.	TRBV12-3/TRBV12-4	TRBJ1-1	TGTGCCAGCAGTTTGCGGCGCACTGAAGCTTTCTTT	CASSLRRTEAFF
.	.	TRBV7-2	TRBJ1-3	TGTGCCAGCAGCCCCCTGACTGGGGGGCGCGGCACCATATATTTT	CASSPLTGGRGTIYF
.	.	TRBV5-1	TRBJ1-1	TGCGCCAGCAGCTTGGGCAGTTTATTGAACACTGAAGCTTTCTTT	CASSLGSLLNTEAFF
.	TRBD1	TRBV14	TRBJ1-1	TGTGCCAGCAGCCAGGGACAGGGGGTGAACACTGAAGCTTTCTTT	CASSQGQGVNTEAFF
.	TRBD2	TRBV6-5	TRBJ2-3	TGTGCCAGCAGTTACACCCGGGGGGGCGATACGCAGTATTTT	CASSYTRGGDTQYF
.	TRBD1	TRBV10-3	TRBJ2-1	TGTGCCGTCGACAGGGGAAATGGGGATGAGCAGTTCTTC	CAVDRGNGDEQFF
.	.	TRBV20-1	TRBJ2-4	TGCAGTGCTAGTCCACGCCGGGGAGGGGGTAGTGGCCCGGCCAAAAACATTCAGTACTTC	CSASPRRGGGSGPAKNIQYF
.	.	TRBV5-5	TRBJ2-7	TGTGCCAGCAGCTTGGATTGGGGGTACGAGCAGTACTTC	CASSLDWGYEQYF
.	.	TRBV7-2	TRBJ1-1	TGTGCCAGCAGCTTACTCACTGAAGCTTTCTTT	CASSLLTEAFF
.	.	TRBV28	TRBJ2-7	TGTGCCAGCTCCAGCGGGTACGAGCAGTACTTC	CASSSGYEQYF
.	.	TRBV19	TRBJ1-1	TGTGCCAGTAGTACTACGTTGAACACTGAAGCTTTCTTT	CASSTTLNTEAFF
.	.	TRBV18	TRBJ2-1	TGTGCCAGCTCACCATTCGCCCCGGCTAGAAAAAACCAGGGTGTCTCCTACAATGAGCAGTTCTTC	CASSPFAPARKNQGVSYNEQFF
.	.	TRBV27	TRBJ2-3	TGTGCCAGCGTTAATACCGGCTCAGGGCCGCAGTATTTT	CASVNTGSGPQYF
.	.	TRBV4-2	TRBJ2-1	TGTGCCAGCAGCCAAGTGGGTGCCGGGCCCAGGCGGTTCTTC	CASSQVGAGPRRFF
.	.	TRBV7-9	TRBJ1-1	TGTGCCAGCAGCGAAGGCGGGGAGGGGGTTATGAACACTGAAGCTTTCTTT	CASSEGGEGVMNTEAFF
.	TRBD1	TRBV29-1	TRBJ2-3	TGCAGCGTTGCCGCAGCGGGACAGGGGGATACGCAGTATTTT	CSVAAAGQGDTQYF
once	.	TRBV13	TRBJ2-1	TGTGCCAGCAGCATCTCTAGGACCCCCTACAATGAGCAGTTCTTC	CASSISRTPYNEQFF
.	.	TRBV5-1	TRBJ2-3	TGCGCCAGCAGCTTGGGGGGTAGCGCTGACACAGATACGCAGTATTTT	CASSLGGSADTDTQYF